This section outlines one T cell receptor (beta chain) sequence together with its context. This sample was included in a study of blood T cells in healthy people across ages. The CDR3 runs 14 residues. The germline gives CDR1 SGHTA, CDR2 FQGNSA. V was trimmed by 5 bases and J by 4 bases, leaving 13 bases between them. Together with a sample-barcoded 5' primer, a J-beta primer mix was included in a second PCR lasting about 6 to 11 cycles. MiXCR was run by TCRdb on the 5' RACE reads, yielding one entry per CDR3 protein. The data show 800,000 to 900,000 distinct CDR3 sequences, under 80% seen once. This receptor was identified in a man aged 30 to 45 in good health. The specimen was blood. The V call is TRBV7-2, the J call TRBJ2-3; the D gene is possibly TRBD1 (6 bases). In DNA, the CDR3 is TGTGCCAGCAGCATAAGACAGGAGCCAGATACGCAGTATTTT. Translated, it gives CASSIRQEPDTQYF.